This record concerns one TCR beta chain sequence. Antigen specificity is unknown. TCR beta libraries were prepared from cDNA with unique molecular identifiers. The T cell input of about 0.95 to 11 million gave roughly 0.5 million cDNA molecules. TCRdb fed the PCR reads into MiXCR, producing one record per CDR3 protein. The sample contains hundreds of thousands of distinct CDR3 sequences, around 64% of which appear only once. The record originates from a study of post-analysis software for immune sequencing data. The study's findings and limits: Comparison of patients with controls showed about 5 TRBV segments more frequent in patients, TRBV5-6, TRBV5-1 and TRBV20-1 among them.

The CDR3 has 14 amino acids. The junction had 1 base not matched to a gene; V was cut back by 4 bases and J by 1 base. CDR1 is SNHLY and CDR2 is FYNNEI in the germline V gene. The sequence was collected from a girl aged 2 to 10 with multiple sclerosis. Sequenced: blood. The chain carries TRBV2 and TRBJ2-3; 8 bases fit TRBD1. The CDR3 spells CASSVDRGTDTQYF. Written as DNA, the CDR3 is TGTGCCAGCAGTGTGGACAGGGGCACAGATACGCAGTATTTT.